This T cell receptor beta chain was captured in a study of blood T cells in healthy people across ages. CDR1 and CDR2 (germline): SGHVS, FNYEAQ. This CDR3 region has 16 residues. The V gene lost 4 bases and the J gene lost 10 bases, with 23 bases spanning the gap. A sample-barcoded 5' primer and a J-beta primer mix were used in a second PCR of about 6 to 11 cycles. Through a template-switch adaptor with 12 random nucleotides, each cDNA molecule received a tag. TCRdb used MiXCR to reprocess the 5' RACE reads, holding one entry per CDR3 protein. Of roughly 1.9 million distinct CDR3 sequences in the sample, about two fifths are singletons; the top ten hold about 23%. Study results and limitations: Per million T cells, the diversity of TCR beta decreased roughly linearly as age advanced.

As regards this clonotype: What it binds is unknown.

Donors were systemically healthy Caucasian individuals from Russia aged roughly 6 to 100 years. The source material was blood. The chain carries TRBV7-6 and TRBJ2-1; the D gene is possibly TRBD1 (5 bases). This sequence was found in a human donor in good health. The CDR3 DNA is TGTGCCAGCAGCTCCCCTCAGGGCATCACCTCCTACGAGCAGTTCTTC. It yields the protein CASSSPQGITSYEQFF.